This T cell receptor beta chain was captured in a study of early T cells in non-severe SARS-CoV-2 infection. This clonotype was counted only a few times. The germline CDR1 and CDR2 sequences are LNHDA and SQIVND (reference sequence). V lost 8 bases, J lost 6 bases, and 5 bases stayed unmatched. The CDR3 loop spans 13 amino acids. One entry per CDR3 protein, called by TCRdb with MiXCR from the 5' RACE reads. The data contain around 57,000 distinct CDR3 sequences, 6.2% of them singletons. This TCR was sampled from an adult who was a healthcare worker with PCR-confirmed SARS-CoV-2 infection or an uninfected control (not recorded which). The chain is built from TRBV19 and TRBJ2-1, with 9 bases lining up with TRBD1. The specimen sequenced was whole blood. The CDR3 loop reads CASRDRALNEQFF. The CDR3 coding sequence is TGTGCCAGTCGGGACAGGGCCCTCAATGAGCAGTTCTTC.